This T cell receptor (beta chain) appears in the sequencing data of a study of tumor and adjacent non-tumor tissue in lung cancer. For the study at large: Around 4 million productive TCRbeta reads were obtained per sample on average.

No cell sorting was done before RNA was extracted from the tissue. Study-level points and caveats: Top 100 clones took a larger repertoire share in normal lung. TCR diversity was significantly greater in tumor than normal lung tissue.

On this clonotype itself: The antigen is not known.

The library came from three nested PCR rounds adapted from ARM-PCR protocols. TCRdb independently ran MiXCR on the multiplex PCR reads; one entry per CDR3 protein. Of 200,000 to 250,000 distinct CDR3 sequences detected, about 71% appear once; the ten largest clones hold almost 25%. Trimming took off 9 bases at V and 6 bases at J, with 12 bases between the two ends. The CDR3 sequence is 11 residues long. CDR1 is ENHRY and CDR2 is SYGVKD in the germline V gene. This chain joins TRBV10-3 and TRBJ2-7; tentatively, D is TRBD1 (6 bases). The sequence derives from a man aged 55-75 years with non-small cell lung cancer. The sample consisted of lung tumor tissue. CDR3: CAIGQNFEQYF. The CDR3 nucleotides read TGTGCCATAGGACAGAACTTCGAGCAGTACTTC.